The 28 T cell receptor beta chains listed next were all sequenced from one sample in a study of GPR56 and killer-like receptors on CD4 memory cells. Sorting by FACS used killer cell lectin-like receptor and GPR56 expression to define five CD4+ populations. TCRdb reprocessed the reads, with one entry per CDR3 protein and no DNA. In all, the sample yields under 2,500 distinct CDR3 sequences. Sequenced: memory CD4+ T cells from blood. The receptors originated from a human donor in good health.

The rearrangement links TRBV20-1 to TRBJ2-7. This CDR3 comprises 13 residues. CDR1 and CDR2 (germline): DFQATT, SNEGSKA (reference sequence). This CDR3 reads CSARDLLSYEQYF.

This clonotype is classed as medium-sized by frequency. This chain uses TRBV19 with TRBJ2-5; there is no DNA to check the TCRdb D call of TRBD2. This CDR3 comprises 14 residues. Germline CDR1 is LNHDA and CDR2 is SQIVND (reference sequence). Here the CDR3 reads CASRNTIAGETQYF.

The V and J genes are TRBV20-1 and TRBJ1-2; TCRdb gives TRBD1 as the D gene, but with no DNA this cannot be confirmed. Germline CDR1 reads DFQATT; CDR2 reads SNEGSKA (reference sequence). This CDR3 spans 16 amino acids. The CDR3 reads CSAPTGNRDISKGYTF.

V is TRBV6-6 and J is TRBJ2-7; TCRdb names TRBD2, which stays unverified in the absence of DNA. CDR3 size: 17 residues. Looked up from germline, CDR1 is MNHNY and CDR2 is SVGAGI (reference sequence). CDR3 protein: CASRRISGRQSSYEQYF.

The chain recombines TRBV20-1 with TRBJ2-1; TCRdb lists TRBD1, though no DNA is available to test this call. Germline-derived CDR1 and CDR2 are DFQATT and SNEGSKA (reference sequence). The length of the CDR3 is 23 residues. CDR3 residues: CSAPRPRDRRLAGGFWVYNEQFF.

By frequency, this clonotype registers medium-sized. The V and J genes are TRBV7-2 and TRBJ2-5. This CDR3 is built from 12 residues. Germline loops: CDR1 SGHTA, CDR2 FQGNSA. The chain's CDR3 is CASSLLWETQYF.

This clonotype ranks as medium-sized in terms of frequency. This rearrangement joins TRBV30 to TRBJ2-7; TCRdb calls TRBD1, which cannot be checked without DNA. The germline CDR1 and CDR2 sequences are GTSNPN and SVGIG (reference sequence). This CDR3 contains 13 residues. CDR3 region: CAWSETGQARQYF.

This clonotype is deemed large by its frequency. This chain links TRBV10-3 with TRBJ1-2; the D call from TCRdb, TRBD1, cannot be confirmed without DNA. This CDR3 has 12 amino acids. From germline, CDR1 is ENHRY and CDR2 SYGVKD. Here the CDR3 reads CAISGTGDGYTF.

The chain uses TRBV5-5 and TRBJ2-4; checking the TCRdb D call of TRBD1 is not possible without DNA. The CDR3 consists of 15 residues. The V gene's germline CDR1 is SGHKS and CDR2 YYEKEE (reference sequence). CDR3 loop: CASSPGPQGENIQYF.

The chain links TRBV28 to TRBJ2-4. The CDR3 has 14 amino acids. In germline, CDR1 is MDHEN, CDR2 SYDVKM. The CDR3 reads CASMELLAKNIQYF.

The chain carries TRBV20-1 and TRBJ1-1; TCRdb reports TRBD1, a call that lacks DNA to check it against. The V gene's germline CDR1 is DFQATT and CDR2 SNEGSKA (reference sequence). The length of the CDR3 is 16 residues. The CDR3 region is CSARVVGARVNTEAFF.

This chain uses TRBV12-3 or TRBV12-4 with TRBJ2-4; TCRdb reports TRBD1, a call that lacks DNA to check it against. CDR3 length equals 15 residues. CDR3: CASTPDEGRRNIQYF.

The V and J genes are TRBV4-3 and TRBJ2-1; the TCRdb call, TRBD2, lacks DNA for checking. The CDR3 extends over 19 amino acids. In germline, CDR1 is LGHNA, CDR2 YSLEER. The CDR3 loop reads CASSQGGFTSGTLYNEQFF.

The J gene is TRBJ1-3, the V gene TRBV20-1; TCRdb indicates TRBD1, and absent DNA this call remains unverified. CDR1 and CDR2 from the germline V gene are DFQATT and SNEGSKA (reference sequence). This CDR3 region has 14 residues. Here the CDR3 reads CSARDKTSGNTIYF.

The chain combines TRBV28 with TRBJ1-6. The germline CDR1 and CDR2 sequences are MDHEN and SYDVKM. This CDR3 is built from 14 residues. The CDR3 loop reads CASSLSDGDSPLHF.

Judged by frequency, this clonotype is medium-sized. The rearrangement uses TRBV29-1 and TRBJ1-1. Germline V gene sequence: CDR1 SQVTM, CDR2 ANQGSEA. The CDR3 covers 16 residues. The CDR3 loop is CSVHLGLGSMNTEAFF.

By frequency, this clonotype registers medium-sized (0.01 to 0.1%). The chain recombines TRBV19 with TRBJ2-2. The CDR3 runs to 14 residues. The germline gives CDR1 LNHDA, CDR2 SQIVND (reference sequence). CDR3 in amino acids: CASTQVSDTGELFF.

This CDR3 is CASSHGRGRETQYF. The J gene is TRBJ2-5, the V gene TRBV14; no DNA is available, so the TRBD1 call from TCRdb remains unchecked. Germline lookup yields CDR1 SGHDN and CDR2 FVKESK. The length of the CDR3 is 14 residues.

This clonotype is deemed medium-sized (0.01 to 0.1%) by its frequency. The gene calls are TRBV15 and TRBJ2-3; TCRdb outputs TRBD2, but without DNA this stays unchecked. This CDR3 region has 18 residues. Germline V gene data show CDR1 as LNHNV and CDR2 as YYDKDF (reference sequence). CDR3: CATSTTWTRAGGRDTQYF.

CDR3 in amino acids: CASSHSTGEQFF. The chain is built from TRBV14 and TRBJ2-1. CDR3 size: 12 residues. Per germline, CDR1 SGHDN and CDR2 FVKESK.

This sequence joins TRBV30 and TRBJ1-1; without DNA, the TCRdb call of TRBD1 cannot be checked. Germline CDR1 is GTSNPN and CDR2 is SVGIG (reference sequence). The CDR3 runs to 13 residues. CDR3 residues: CAWSGGPNREAFF.

V and J are TRBV20-1 and TRBJ2-1. CDR1 and CDR2 from the germline V gene are DFQATT and SNEGSKA (reference sequence). There are 12 residues in the CDR3. The CDR3 here is CSVPNFYNEQFF.

The chain has TRBV20-1 and TRBJ2-3; TCRdb calls TRBD2, which cannot be checked without DNA. CDR1 and CDR2 (germline): DFQATT, SNEGSKA (reference sequence). The CDR3 has 15 amino acids. CDR3 sequence reads: CSAPDSGTLSDTQYF.

This rearrangement joins TRBV9 to TRBJ2-5. Germline loops: CDR1 SGDLS, CDR2 YYNGEE. This CDR3 spans 15 amino acids. This chain's CDR3 is CASSVGIGVRETQYF.

By frequency, this clonotype is medium-sized. The rearrangement joins TRBV29-1 to TRBJ2-6; the D gene TCRdb calls, TRBD1, cannot be checked with no DNA. The CDR3 consists of 16 residues. In germline, CDR1 is SQVTM, CDR2 ANQGSEA. CDR3 amino acids: CSVGGSLGTGANVLTF.

V is TRBV7-2 and J is TRBJ2-1; with no DNA, the TCRdb D assignment of TRBD2 cannot be verified. The CDR3 has 15 amino acids. Germline CDR1 SGHTA, CDR2 FQGNSA. CDR3 in amino acids: CASSFRGGGAHEQFF.

The V gene is TRBV20-1, the J gene TRBJ2-1; there is no DNA to check the TCRdb D call of TRBD2. The CDR3 is made up of 16 amino acids. CDR1 is DFQATT, CDR2 SNEGSKA, per germline (reference sequence). CDR3 sequence reads: CSATRGGRGSYNEQFF.

The chain combines TRBV4-1 with TRBJ1-6; TCRdb selects TRBD1, and the lack of DNA leaves this call unchecked. This CDR3 spans 17 amino acids. CDR1 MGHRA and CDR2 YSYEKL come from the germline V gene. The CDR3 loop is CASSQVGGFRISSPLHF.